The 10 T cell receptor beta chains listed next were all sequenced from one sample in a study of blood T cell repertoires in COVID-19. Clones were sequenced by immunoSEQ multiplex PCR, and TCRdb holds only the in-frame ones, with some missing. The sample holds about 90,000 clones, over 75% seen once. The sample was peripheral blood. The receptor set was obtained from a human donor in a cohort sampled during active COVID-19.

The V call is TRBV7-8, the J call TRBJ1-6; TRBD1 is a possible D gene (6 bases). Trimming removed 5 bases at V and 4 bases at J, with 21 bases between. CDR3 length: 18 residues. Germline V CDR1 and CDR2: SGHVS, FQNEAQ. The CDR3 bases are TGTGCCAGCAGCCCTCAGGGCGGGGGGCGCAGGTATAATTCACCCCTCCACTTT. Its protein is CASSPQGGGRRYNSPLHF.

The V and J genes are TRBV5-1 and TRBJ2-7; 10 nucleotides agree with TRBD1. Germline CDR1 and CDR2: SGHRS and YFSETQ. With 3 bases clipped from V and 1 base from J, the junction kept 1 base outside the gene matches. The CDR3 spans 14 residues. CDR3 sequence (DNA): TGCGCCAGCAGCTGGACAGGGGGATCCTACGAGCAGTACTTC. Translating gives CASSWTGGSYEQYF. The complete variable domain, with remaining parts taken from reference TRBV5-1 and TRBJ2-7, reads KAGVTQTPRYLIKTRGQQVTLSCSPISGHRSVSWYQQTPGQGLQFLFEYFSETQRNKGNFPGRFSGRQFSNSRSEMNVSTLELGDSALYLCASSWTGGSYEQYFGPGTRLTVT.

The CDR3 nucleotides read TGTGCCAGCAGGCCGGGGGGGGTCGTGTATGAAAAACTGTTTTTT. Translation gives CASRPGGVVYEKLFF. The chain has TRBV2 and TRBJ1-4; perhaps TRBD1 as D (5 bases). CDR1 SNHLY and CDR2 FYNNEI come from the germline V gene. The CDR3 is made up of 15 amino acids. V was pared by 6 bases and J by 6 bases, with 17 bases between.

DNA of the CDR3: TGTGCCAGCAGCTCTTTCAGGGTTGTGGAGACCCAGTACTTC. It is translated as CASSSFRVVETQYF. The rearrangement joins TRBV7-2 to TRBJ2-5; D is perhaps TRBD1 (5 bases). Germline loops: CDR1 SGHTA, CDR2 FQGNSA. The V end lost 4 bases, the J end lost 5 bases, and 14 bases lay between the germline ends. This CDR3 contains 14 residues.

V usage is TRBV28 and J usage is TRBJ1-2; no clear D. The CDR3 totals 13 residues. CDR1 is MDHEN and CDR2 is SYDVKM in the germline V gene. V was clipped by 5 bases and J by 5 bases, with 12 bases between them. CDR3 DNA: TGTGCCAGCAGTCCCAGTGGGCTATATGGCTACACCTTC. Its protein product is CASSPSGLYGYTF.

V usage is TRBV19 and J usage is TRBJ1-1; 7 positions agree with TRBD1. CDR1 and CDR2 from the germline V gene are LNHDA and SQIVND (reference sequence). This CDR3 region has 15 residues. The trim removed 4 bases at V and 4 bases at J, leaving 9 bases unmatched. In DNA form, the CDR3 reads TGTGCCAGTAGTACATACAGGGGCGGCGGCACTGAAGCTTTCTTT. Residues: CASSTYRGGGTEAFF.

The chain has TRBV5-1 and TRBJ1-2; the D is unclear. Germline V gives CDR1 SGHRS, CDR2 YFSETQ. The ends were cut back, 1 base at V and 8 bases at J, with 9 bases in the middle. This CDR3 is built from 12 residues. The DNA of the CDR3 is TGCGCCAGCAGCTTGTATGAGGGCGGCTACACCTTC. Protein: CASSLYEGGYTF.

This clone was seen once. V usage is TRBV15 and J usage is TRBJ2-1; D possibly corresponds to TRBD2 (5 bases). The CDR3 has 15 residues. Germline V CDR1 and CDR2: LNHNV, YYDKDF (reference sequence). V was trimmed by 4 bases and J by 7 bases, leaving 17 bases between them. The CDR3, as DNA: TGTGCCACCAGCACCCTAGCTTCCTGGCGTAATGAGCAGTTCTTC. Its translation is CATSTLASWRNEQFF. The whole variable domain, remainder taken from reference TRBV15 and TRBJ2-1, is DAMVIQNPRYQVTQFGKPVTLSCSQTLNHNVMYWYQQKSSQAPKLLFHYYDKDFNNEADTPDNFQSRRPNTSFCFLDIRSPGLGDTAMYLCATSTLASWRNEQFFGPGTRLTVL.

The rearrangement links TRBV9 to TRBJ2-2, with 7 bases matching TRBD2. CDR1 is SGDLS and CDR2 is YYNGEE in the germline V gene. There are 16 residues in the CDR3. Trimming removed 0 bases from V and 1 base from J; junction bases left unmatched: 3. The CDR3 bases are TGTGCCAGCAGCGTAGTAGCGGGCTTGAACACCGGGGAGCTGTTTTTT. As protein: CASSVVAGLNTGELFF.

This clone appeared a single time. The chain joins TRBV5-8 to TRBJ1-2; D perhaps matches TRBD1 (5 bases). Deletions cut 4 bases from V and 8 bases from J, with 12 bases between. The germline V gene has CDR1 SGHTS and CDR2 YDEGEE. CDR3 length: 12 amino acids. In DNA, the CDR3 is TGTGCCAGCAGCCTAGGGGTAGGAGGCTACACCTTC. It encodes CASSLGVGGYTF. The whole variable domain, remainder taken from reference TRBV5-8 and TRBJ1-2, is EAGVTQSPTHLIKTRGQQATLRCSPISGHTSVYWYQQALGLGLQFLLWYDEGEERNRGNFPPRFSGRQFPNYSSELNVNALELEDSALYLCASSLGVGGYTFGSGTRLTVV.